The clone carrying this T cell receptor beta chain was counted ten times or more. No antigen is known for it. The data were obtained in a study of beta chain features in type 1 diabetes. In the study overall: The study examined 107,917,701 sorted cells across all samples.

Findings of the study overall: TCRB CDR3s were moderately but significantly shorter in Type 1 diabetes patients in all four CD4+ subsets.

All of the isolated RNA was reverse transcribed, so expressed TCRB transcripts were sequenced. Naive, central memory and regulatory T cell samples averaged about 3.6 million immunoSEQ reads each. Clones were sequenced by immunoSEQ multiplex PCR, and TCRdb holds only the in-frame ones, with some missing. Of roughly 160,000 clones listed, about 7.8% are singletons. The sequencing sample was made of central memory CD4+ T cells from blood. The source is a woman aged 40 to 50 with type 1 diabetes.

The CDR3 DNA sequence: TGTGCCATCAGCGCGGACAGGGCCAGTGAGCAGTTCTTC. Its translation is CAISADRASEQFF. V usage is TRBV10-3 and J usage is TRBJ2-1; 8 bases map to TRBD1. V was clipped by 6 bases and J by 9 bases; unmatched bases: 7. The germline CDR1 and CDR2 sequences are ENHRY and SYGVKD. The CDR3 spans 13 residues.